This T cell receptor (beta chain) was sequenced during a study of blood T cells in healthy people across ages. Overall study: Roughly one uniquely barcoded beta molecule per two T cells was captured.

Trimming took 2 bases from V and 4 from J; bases not matched to a gene: 10. In germline, CDR1 is MNHEY, CDR2 SVGEGT. The CDR3 length is 16 residues. Alongside a J-beta primer mix, a sample-barcoded 5' primer served in a second PCR lasting roughly 6 to 11 cycles. TCRdb independently ran MiXCR on the 5' RACE reads; one entry per CDR3 protein. The data show some 1.7 million distinct CDR3 sequences, 28% seen once. Each sample yielded at least 6 million isolated PBMCs. Total RNA extraction produced at least 6 micrograms (per sample) for the study. The material sequenced was blood. The V call is TRBV6-2 or TRBV6-3, the J call TRBJ1-2; 7 nucleotides align to TRBD1. The receptor comes from a woman aged 30 to 39 in good health. CDR3 residues: CASSYQRRQGGYGYTF. CDR3 in DNA: TGTGCCAGCAGTTACCAAAGGAGACAGGGCGGCTATGGCTACACCTTC.